Below are 10 T cell receptor beta chains sequenced from a single sample in a study of T cells after yellow fever vaccination. TCRdb reprocessed the 5' RACE reads via MiXCR and lists one record per CDR3 protein. There are approximately 300,000 distinct CDR3 sequences in the sample; 7.5% to 9% occur only once, and more than 15% lies in the top ten. The sample consisted of PBMCs, taken on the day of the first yellow fever vaccination. These receptors were taken from a man younger than 35 who received the YFV17D yellow fever vaccine.

This clonotype came up a few times. The chain couples TRBV20-1 to TRBJ2-3; TRBD2 matches at 9 bases. CDR1 is DFQATT and CDR2 is SNEGSKA in the germline V gene (reference sequence). The trim removed 4 bases at V and 9 bases at J, leaving 8 bases unmatched. The CDR3 runs 13 residues. Here the CDR3 DNA reads TGCAGTGCTAACTTCCCGGGACTAGCAACGCAGTATTTT. Protein: CSANFPGLATQYF.

The chain uses TRBV25-1 and TRBJ2-2; D may be TRBD1 or TRBD2 (5 bases each). Trimming cost V 4 bases and J 5 bases, with 14 bases left between them. This CDR3 has 15 residues. The germline gives CDR1 MGHDK, CDR2 SYGVNS. As DNA, the CDR3 is TGTGCCAGCAGTGCACGTTTGGGGACGACCGGGGAGCTGTTTTTT. It specifies CASSARLGTTGELFF.

This clonotype has a handful of counts. CDR3 protein: CASSFTGMANSPLHF. CDR3 bases: TGTGCCAGCAGCTTCACAGGGATGGCTAATTCACCCCTCCACTTT. The chain employs TRBV7-2 and TRBJ1-6, with D possibly matching TRBD1 (6 bases). This CDR3 spans 15 amino acids. The V end lost 3 bases, the J end lost 6 bases, and 12 bases lay between the germline ends. From germline, CDR1 is SGHTA and CDR2 FQGNSA.

This clonotype was seen more than once but under ten times. This sequence joins TRBV7-2 and TRBJ1-2; D gene unclear. Germline V lookup: CDR1 SGHTA, CDR2 FQGNSA. This CDR3 is 15 amino acids long. V lost 2 bases and J 3 bases, leaving 13 bases between the germline ends. In nucleotides, the CDR3 is TGTGCCAGCAGCTTAACCCAGACGAGCGACTATGGCTACACCTTC. This gives the protein CASSLTQTSDYGYTF. Complete variable domain (other parts from reference TRBV7-2 and TRBJ1-2): GAGVSQSPSNKVTEKGKDVELRCDPISGHTALYWYRQSLGQGLEFLIYFQGNSAPDKSGLPSDRFSAERTGGSVSTLTIQRTQQEDSAVYLCASSLTQTSDYGYTFGSGTRLTVV.

This clonotype appeared a few times. The chain couples TRBV19 to TRBJ2-3; 7 nucleotides align to TRBD1. Germline loops: CDR1 LNHDA, CDR2 SQIVND (reference sequence). The CDR3 is made up of 15 amino acids. Losses at the gene ends were 4 bases for V and 2 bases for J; bases not matched to a gene: 6. Here the CDR3 reads CASSTIQGSTDTQYF. The CDR3 coding sequence is TGTGCCAGTAGTACAATACAGGGGTCCACAGATACGCAGTATTTT.

This clonotype was seen a few times. CDR3 sequence: CASSLIPTGARTEAFF. The CDR3 region has the DNA TGTGCCAGCAGCCTCATTCCCACAGGGGCCCGGACTGAAGCTTTCTTT. The chain uses TRBV3-1 and TRBJ1-1, with TRBD1 identical over 7 bases. This CDR3 has 16 residues. J lost 5 bases, V lost 4 bases, and 13 bases had no gene match. The V gene's germline CDR1 is LGHDT and CDR2 YNNKEL (reference sequence).

This clonotype showed up just a few times. The rearrangement uses TRBV4-1 and TRBJ2-7, with 8 bases aligning to TRBD1. This CDR3 spans 16 amino acids. The junction had 8 bases not matched to a gene; V was cut back by 1 base and J by 3 bases. Per germline, CDR1 MGHRA and CDR2 YSYEKL. The CDR3 sequence is CASSQGLGQVSYEQYF. The CDR3 DNA reads TGCGCCAGCAGCCAAGGCTTGGGACAGGTCAGCTACGAGCAGTACTTC.

The chain has TRBV20-1 and TRBJ2-7; 7 bases are shared with TRBD1. V lost 3 bases and J lost 1; bases outside the gene matches: 3. Germline V gene sequence: CDR1 DFQATT, CDR2 SNEGSKA (reference sequence). The CDR3 is 13 amino acids. This CDR3 is CSARDRRSYEQYV. The CDR3 DNA reads as TGCAGTGCTAGGGACAGGCGGTCCTACGAGCAGTACGTC.

This clonotype was recorded at least ten times. The rearrangement links TRBV12-3 or TRBV12-4 to TRBJ2-3; 8 bases are a match to TRBD1. CDR3 size: 14 residues. The V segment lost 4 bases and the J segment 5 bases; nucleotides outside the gene matches: 5. CDR3 bases: TGTGCCAGCAGTTGGCGACAGGGGAAAGATACGCAGTATTTT. It yields the protein CASSWRQGKDTQYF.

This chain links TRBV24-1 with TRBJ1-1, with D hard to call. CDR3 length: 13 residues. The germline CDR1 and CDR2 sequences are KGHDR and SFDVKD. The ends were cut back, 4 bases at V and 5 bases at J, with 10 bases in the middle. This CDR3 is CATSEPGGTEAFF. CDR3 nucleotide sequence: TGTGCCACCAGTGAGCCAGGAGGGACTGAAGCTTTCTTT.